This TCR beta chain is from a study of CD4 and CD8 cells across lung adenocarcinoma regions. Donors had localized lung adenocarcinoma, a non-small cell lung cancer. TCRdb processed the PCR reads anew with MiXCR; each CDR3 protein has one entry. The repertoire holds 8,500 to 10,000 distinct CDR3 sequences, with around 49% as singletons. The trim removed 6 bases at V and 5 bases at J, leaving 8 bases unmatched. The CDR3 has 15 residues. CDR1 is MNHEY and CDR2 is SMNVEV in the germline V gene (reference sequence). Relative to its sample, this clonotype is medium-sized (0.01 to 0.1%). Specimen: CD4+ T cells from the margin of a lung tumor. The chain combines TRBV27 with TRBJ2-1; TRBD2 matches 9 bases. The TCR sequence derives from a male donor with lung adenocarcinoma. The CD4 and CD8 labels of this study may be unreliable. CDR3 residues: CASSMYLAGNNEQFF. In nucleotides, the CDR3 is TGTGCCAGCAGCATGTACCTAGCGGGGAACAATGAGCAGTTCTTC.